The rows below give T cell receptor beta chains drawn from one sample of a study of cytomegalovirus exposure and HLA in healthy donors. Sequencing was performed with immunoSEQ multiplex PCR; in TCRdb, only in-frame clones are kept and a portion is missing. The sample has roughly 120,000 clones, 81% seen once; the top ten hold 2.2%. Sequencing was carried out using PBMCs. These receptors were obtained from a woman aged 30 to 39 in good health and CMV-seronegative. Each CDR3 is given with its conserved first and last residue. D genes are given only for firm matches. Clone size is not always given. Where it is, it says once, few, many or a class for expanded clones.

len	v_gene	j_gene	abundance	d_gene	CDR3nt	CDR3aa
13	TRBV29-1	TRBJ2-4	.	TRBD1	TGCAGCGTTGGACAGGGCGTAGGAAACATTCAGTACTTC	CSVGQGVGNIQYF
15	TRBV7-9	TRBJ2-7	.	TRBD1	TGTGCCAGCAGCCCAGGGGGCAGGGCGGATTACGAGCAGTACTTC	CASSPGGRADYEQYF
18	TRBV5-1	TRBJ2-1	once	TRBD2	TGCGCCAGCAGCTTGGGCTCTAGCGGGAGGGCCACCTACAATGAGCAGTTCTTC	CASSLGSSGRATYNEQFF
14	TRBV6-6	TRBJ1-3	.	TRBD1	TGTGCCAGCAGCCGGGACAGCGTTCCGGACACCATATATTTT	CASSRDSVPDTIYF
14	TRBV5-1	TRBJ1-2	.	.	TGCGCCAGCAGCGGACAGACTTTTAACTATGGCTACACCTTC	CASSGQTFNYGYTF
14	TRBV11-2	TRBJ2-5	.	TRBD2	TGTGCCAGCAGCTCTAGCGGGAGCAGAGAGACCCAGTACTTC	CASSSSGSRETQYF
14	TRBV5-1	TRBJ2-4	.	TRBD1	TGCGCCAGCAGCTCGGGGACAGGGGGAAACATTCAGTACTTC	CASSSGTGGNIQYF
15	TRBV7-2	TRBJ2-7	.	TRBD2	TGTGCCAGCAGCAATCCGGGACTAGCGGGAGTCGAGCAGTACTTC	CASSNPGLAGVEQYF
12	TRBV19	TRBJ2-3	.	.	TGTGCCAGTAGTACCCTCAGGGGTCCGCAGTATTTT	CASSTLRGPQYF
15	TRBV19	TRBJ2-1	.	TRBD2	TGTGCCAGTAGTATTGCGGGAGTGGGATACAATGAGCAGTTCTTC	CASSIAGVGYNEQFF
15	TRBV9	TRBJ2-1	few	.	TGTGCCAGCAGCGTGGGCGGAGGGCCCTACAATGAGCAGTTCTTC	CASSVGGGPYNEQFF
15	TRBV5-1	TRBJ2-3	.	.	TGCGCCAGCAGCTTGGTAGGCGGGCTAACAGATACGCAGTATTTT	CASSLVGGLTDTQYF
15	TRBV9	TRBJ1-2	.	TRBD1	TGTGCCAGCACGCGGACAGGAAGACTGAACTATGGCTACACCTTC	CASTRTGRLNYGYTF
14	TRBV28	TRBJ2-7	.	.	TGTGCCAGCAGTCAACAGGACTACCCCTACGAGCAGTACTTC	CASSQQDYPYEQYF
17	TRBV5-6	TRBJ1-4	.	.	TGTGCCAGCAGCTTAGCGACTGGTATTATAGCTAATGAAAAACTGTTTTTT	CASSLATGIIANEKLFF
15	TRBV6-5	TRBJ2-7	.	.	TGTGCCAGCAGTGTGCGGTCGGGCACAGGCTACGAGCAGTACTTC	CASSVRSGTGYEQYF
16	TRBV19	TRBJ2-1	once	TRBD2	TGTGCCAGTAGTATTTTCCTCGCGGGAGGATACAATGAGCAGTTCTTC	CASSIFLAGGYNEQFF
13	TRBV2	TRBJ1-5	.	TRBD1	TGTGCCAGCAGCGGACAGGGGAGTCAGCCCCAGCATTTT	CASSGQGSQPQHF
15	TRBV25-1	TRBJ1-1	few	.	TGTGCCAGCAGTGATCCTAGGGGCATGAACACTGAAGCTTTCTTT	CASSDPRGMNTEAFF
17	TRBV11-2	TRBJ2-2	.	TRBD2	TGTGCCAGCAGCTTTCCTAGCGGGAGGGCAAACACCGGGGAGCTGTTTTTT	CASSFPSGRANTGELFF
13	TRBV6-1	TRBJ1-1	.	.	TGTGCCGCTTCTCCGGGGGTTTACACTGAAGCTTTCTTT	CAASPGVYTEAFF
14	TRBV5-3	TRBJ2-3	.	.	TGTGCCAGAAGCTTAGGGACTTCGCCAAATACGCAGTATTTT	CARSLGTSPNTQYF
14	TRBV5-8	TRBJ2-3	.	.	TGTGCCAGCAGCTTTGGGGAGAGCGCGGATACGCAGTATTTT	CASSFGESADTQYF
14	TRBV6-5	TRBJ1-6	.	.	TGTGCCAGCACTAAGGGGCCGCCCAATTCACCCCTCCACTTT	CASTKGPPNSPLHF
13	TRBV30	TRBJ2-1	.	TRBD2	TGTGCCTGGAGTGTACGGGGGGGGAATGAGCAGTTCTTC	CAWSVRGGNEQFF
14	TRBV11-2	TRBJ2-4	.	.	TGTGCCAGCAGCTCTTTACGGACAGCAAACATTCAGTACTTC	CASSSLRTANIQYF
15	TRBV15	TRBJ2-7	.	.	TGTGCCACCAGCAGATCTTTCAGGGGGGCCTACGAGCAGTACTTC	CATSRSFRGAYEQYF
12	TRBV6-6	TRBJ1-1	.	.	TGTGCCACCCAGGGAGGGTTCGCTGAAGCTTTCTTT	CATQGGFAEAFF
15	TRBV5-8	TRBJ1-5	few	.	TGTGCCAGCAGCGGGCAGCTCTATAGCAATCAGCCCCAGCATTTT	CASSGQLYSNQPQHF
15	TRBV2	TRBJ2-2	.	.	TGTGCCAGCAGTGACCGCGGGACGAACACCGGGGAGCTGTTTTTT	CASSDRGTNTGELFF
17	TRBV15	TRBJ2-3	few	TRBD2	TGTGCCACCAGCAGAGATCGTGGACTAGCGGGTGTTAATACGCAGTATTTT	CATSRDRGLAGVNTQYF
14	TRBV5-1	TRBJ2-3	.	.	TGCGCCAGCAGCCCCAGACTAGAAGCAGATACGCAGTATTTT	CASSPRLEADTQYF
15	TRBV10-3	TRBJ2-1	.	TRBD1	TGTGCCATCAGCACGGGACAGGGGGGTTTCAATGAGCAGTTCTTC	CAISTGQGGFNEQFF
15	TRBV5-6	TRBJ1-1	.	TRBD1	TGTGCCAGCAGCTGGACGACAGGGAGAGAGACTGAAGCTTTCTTT	CASSWTTGRETEAFF
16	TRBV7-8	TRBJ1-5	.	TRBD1	TGTGCCAGCAGCTTAAAGACAGGGGCCCTCAATCAGCCCCAGCATTTT	CASSLKTGALNQPQHF
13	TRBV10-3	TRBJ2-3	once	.	TGTGCCATCAGCCAGGGGTCTACAGATACGCAGTATTTT	CAISQGSTDTQYF
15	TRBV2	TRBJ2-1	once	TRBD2	TGTGCCAGCAGAACTAGCGGGAGGTCCTACAATGAGCAGTTCTTC	CASRTSGRSYNEQFF
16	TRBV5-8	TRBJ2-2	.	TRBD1	TGTGCCAGCAGCCTTAGGACAGGGGGATTGTCCGGGGAGCTGTTTTTT	CASSLRTGGLSGELFF
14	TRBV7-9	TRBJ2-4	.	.	TGTGCCAGCAGCTCTAGCCTGGGCAAAAACATTCAGTACTTC	CASSSSLGKNIQYF